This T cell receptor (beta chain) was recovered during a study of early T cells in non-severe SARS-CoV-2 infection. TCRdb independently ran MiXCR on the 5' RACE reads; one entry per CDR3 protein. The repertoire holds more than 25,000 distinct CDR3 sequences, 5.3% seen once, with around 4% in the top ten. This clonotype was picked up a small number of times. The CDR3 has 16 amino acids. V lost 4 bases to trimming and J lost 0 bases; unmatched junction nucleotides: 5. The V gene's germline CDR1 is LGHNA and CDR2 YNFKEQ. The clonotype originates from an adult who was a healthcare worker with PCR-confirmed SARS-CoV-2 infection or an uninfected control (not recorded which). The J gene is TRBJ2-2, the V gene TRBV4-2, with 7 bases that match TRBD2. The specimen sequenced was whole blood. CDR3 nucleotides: TGTGCCAGCAGCCGGGGAGGGGTGACGAACACCGGGGAGCTGTTTTTT. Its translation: CASSRGGVTNTGELFF.